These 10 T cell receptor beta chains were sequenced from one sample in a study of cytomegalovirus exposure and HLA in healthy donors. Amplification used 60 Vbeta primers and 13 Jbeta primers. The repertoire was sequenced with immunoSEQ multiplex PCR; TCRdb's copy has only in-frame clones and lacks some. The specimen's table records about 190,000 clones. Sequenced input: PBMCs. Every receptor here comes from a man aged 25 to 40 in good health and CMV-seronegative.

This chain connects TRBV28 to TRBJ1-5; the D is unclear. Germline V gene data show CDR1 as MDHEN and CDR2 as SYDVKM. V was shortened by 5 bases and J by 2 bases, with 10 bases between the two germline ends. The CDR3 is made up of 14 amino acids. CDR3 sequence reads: CASSLSERNQPQHF. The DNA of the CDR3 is TGTGCCAGCAGTCTATCAGAACGCAATCAGCCCCAGCATTTT.

The CDR3 bases are TGTGCCTGGAGATCCTGGGGGGAATCTGAAGAACGGGGCTACACCTTC. Translation: CAWRSWGESEERGYTF. The rearrangement joins TRBV30 to TRBJ1-2; D is perhaps TRBD1 (5 bases). The CDR3 has 16 residues. V was trimmed by 3 bases and J by 8 bases, leaving 25 bases between them. The V gene's germline CDR1 is GTSNPN and CDR2 SVGIG (reference sequence).

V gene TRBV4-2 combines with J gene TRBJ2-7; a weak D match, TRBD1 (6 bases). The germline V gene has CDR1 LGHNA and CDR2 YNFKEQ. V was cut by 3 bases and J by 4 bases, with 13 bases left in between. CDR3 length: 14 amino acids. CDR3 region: CASSQVTQGYEQYF. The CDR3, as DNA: TGTGCCAGCAGCCAGGTTACTCAGGGGTACGAGCAGTACTTC.

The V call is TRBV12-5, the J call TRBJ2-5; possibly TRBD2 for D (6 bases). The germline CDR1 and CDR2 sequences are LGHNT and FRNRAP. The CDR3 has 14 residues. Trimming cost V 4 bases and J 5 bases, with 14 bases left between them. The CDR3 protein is CASGSGSFGETQYF. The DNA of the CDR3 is TGTGCTAGTGGTTCCGGGAGTTTCGGGGAGACCCAGTACTTC.

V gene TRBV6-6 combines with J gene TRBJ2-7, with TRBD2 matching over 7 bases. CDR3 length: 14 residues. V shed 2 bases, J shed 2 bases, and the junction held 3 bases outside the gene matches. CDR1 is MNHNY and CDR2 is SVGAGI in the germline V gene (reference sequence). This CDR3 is CASSYGEGPYEQYF. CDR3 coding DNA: TGTGCCAGCAGTTACGGGGAGGGGCCCTACGAGCAGTACTTC.

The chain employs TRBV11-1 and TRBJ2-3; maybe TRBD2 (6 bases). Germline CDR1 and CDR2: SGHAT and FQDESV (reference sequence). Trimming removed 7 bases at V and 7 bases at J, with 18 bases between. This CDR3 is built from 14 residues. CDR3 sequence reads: CASTPRRVVNTQYF. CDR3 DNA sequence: TGTGCCAGCACCCCCCGGAGGGTAGTTAATACGCAGTATTTT.

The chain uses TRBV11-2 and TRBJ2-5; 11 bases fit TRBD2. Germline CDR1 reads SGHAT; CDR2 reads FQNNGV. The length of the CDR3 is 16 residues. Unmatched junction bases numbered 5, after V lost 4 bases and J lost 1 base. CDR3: CASSSPGTSGQETQYF. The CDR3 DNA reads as TGTGCCAGCAGCTCCCCCGGGACTAGCGGCCAAGAGACCCAGTACTTC.

DNA for the CDR3: TGTGCCATCAGTGTGGGTAGCGGGGGGGACAATGAGCAGTTCTTC. Protein: CAISVGSGGDNEQFF. This sequence joins TRBV10-3 and TRBJ2-1; 11 positions match TRBD2. V was pared by 4 bases and J by 5 bases, with 4 bases of the junction left unmatched. CDR1 and CDR2 from the germline V gene are ENHRY and SYGVKD. The CDR3 runs 15 residues.

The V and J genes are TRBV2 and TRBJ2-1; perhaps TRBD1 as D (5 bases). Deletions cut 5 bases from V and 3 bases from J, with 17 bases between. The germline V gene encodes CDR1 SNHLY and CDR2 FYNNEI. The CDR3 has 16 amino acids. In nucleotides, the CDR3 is TGTGCCAGCAGTTATTTCAAGGGGCCATTCTACAATGAGCAGTTCTTC. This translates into CASSYFKGPFYNEQFF.

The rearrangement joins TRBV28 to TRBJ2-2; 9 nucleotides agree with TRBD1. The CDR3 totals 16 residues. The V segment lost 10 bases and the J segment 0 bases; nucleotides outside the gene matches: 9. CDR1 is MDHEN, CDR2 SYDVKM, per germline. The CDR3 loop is CAIPDRGGANTGELFF. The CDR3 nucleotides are TGTGCCATCCCCGACAGGGGGGGTGCGAACACCGGGGAGCTGTTTTTT.